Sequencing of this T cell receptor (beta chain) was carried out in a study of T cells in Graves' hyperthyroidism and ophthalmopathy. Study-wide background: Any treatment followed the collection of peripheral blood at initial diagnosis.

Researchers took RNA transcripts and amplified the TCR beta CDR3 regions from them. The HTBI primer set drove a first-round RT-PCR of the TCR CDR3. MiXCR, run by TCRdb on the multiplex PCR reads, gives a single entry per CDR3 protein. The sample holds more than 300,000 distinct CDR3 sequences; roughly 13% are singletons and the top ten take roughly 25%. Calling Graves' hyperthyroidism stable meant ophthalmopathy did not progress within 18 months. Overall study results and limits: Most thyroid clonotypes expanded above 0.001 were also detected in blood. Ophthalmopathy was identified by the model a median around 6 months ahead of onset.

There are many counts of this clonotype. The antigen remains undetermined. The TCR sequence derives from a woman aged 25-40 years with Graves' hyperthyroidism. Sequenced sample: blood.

The CDR3 sequence: CASSRSGDEQYF. In DNA form, the CDR3 reads TGTGCCAGCAGCCGTTCTGGCGACGAGCAGTACTTC. The chain has TRBV3-1 and TRBJ2-7; no definite D call. The germline V gene has CDR1 LGHDT and CDR2 YNNKEL (reference sequence). V gave up 4 bases and J gave up 5 bases, with 9 bases separating them. This CDR3 has 12 residues.